The 5 T cell receptor beta chains reported below all come from one sample, sequenced in a study of blood T cells in healthy people across ages. With a J-beta primer mix and a sample-barcoded 5' primer, a second PCR ran roughly 6 to 11 cycles. TCRdb passed the 5' RACE reads through MiXCR, listing each CDR3 protein once. The data show 720,000 or so distinct CDR3 sequences, around 38% seen once. Sequences were obtained from blood. These receptors all stem from a man older than 75 in good health.

Comment on this clonotype: Given a much more abundant clone one base away, this may be a read error. The J gene is TRBJ1-2, the V gene TRBV25-1; TRBD1 might be the D (6 bases). Germline V CDR1 and CDR2: MGHDK, SYGVNS. This CDR3 is 13 amino acids long. The CDR3 DNA is TGTGCCTGCAGTGTCACAGGGAACTATGGCTACACCTTC. Residues: CACSVTGNYGYTF.

This clonotype was detected only a few times. The rearrangement joins TRBV28 to TRBJ2-7; 8 bases are a match to TRBD2. The J segment lost 5 bases and the V segment lost 3 bases, leaving 6 bases of the junction unmatched. This CDR3 has 14 amino acids. Germline assignment: CDR1 MDHEN and CDR2 SYDVKM. This CDR3 is CASSFLPAGDEQYF. Written as DNA, the CDR3 is TGTGCCAGCAGTTTTTTGCCAGCGGGAGACGAGCAGTACTTC.

This clonotype was seen a handful of times. The gene calls are TRBV4-2 and TRBJ2-3; D is perhaps TRBD1 or TRBD2 (5 bases each). Germline loops: CDR1 LGHNA, CDR2 YNFKEQ. The CDR3 sequence is 19 residues long. V gave up 3 bases and J gave up 5 bases, with 27 bases separating them. CDR3: CASSQGLGVTGPSRDTQYF. CDR3 coding DNA: TGTGCCAGCAGCCAGGGGCTCGGGGTAACTGGCCCCTCTAGAGATACGCAGTATTTT.

The chain employs TRBV4-1 and TRBJ2-1, with 9 bases identical to TRBD1. This CDR3 region has 16 residues. CDR1 is MGHRA, CDR2 YSYEKL, per germline. Trimming at V came to 4 bases and at J to 13 bases, leaving 17 bases not matched to a gene. The CDR3 DNA sequence: TGCGCCAGCAGCCGAGTAGAGACAGGGGGTTGGGAGACCCAGTTCTTC. Protein product: CASSRVETGGWETQFF.

The chain employs TRBV5-1 and TRBJ1-1; TRBD1 agrees at 7 bases. Germline CDR1 reads SGHRS; CDR2 reads YFSETQ. V shed 2 bases and J 4 bases; nucleotides not matched to a gene: 5. There are 14 residues in the CDR3. The CDR3 DNA is TGCGCCAGCAGCTTTGCCAGGGGGAGCACTGAAGCTTTCTTT. As protein: CASSFARGSTEAFF. Based on the CDR3 plus reference TRBV5-1 and TRBJ1-1, the full variable domain is KAGVTQTPRYLIKTRGQQVTLSCSPISGHRSVSWYQQTPGQGLQFLFEYFSETQRNKGNFPGRFSGRQFSNSRSEMNVSTLELGDSALYLCASSFARGSTEAFFGQGTRLTVV.